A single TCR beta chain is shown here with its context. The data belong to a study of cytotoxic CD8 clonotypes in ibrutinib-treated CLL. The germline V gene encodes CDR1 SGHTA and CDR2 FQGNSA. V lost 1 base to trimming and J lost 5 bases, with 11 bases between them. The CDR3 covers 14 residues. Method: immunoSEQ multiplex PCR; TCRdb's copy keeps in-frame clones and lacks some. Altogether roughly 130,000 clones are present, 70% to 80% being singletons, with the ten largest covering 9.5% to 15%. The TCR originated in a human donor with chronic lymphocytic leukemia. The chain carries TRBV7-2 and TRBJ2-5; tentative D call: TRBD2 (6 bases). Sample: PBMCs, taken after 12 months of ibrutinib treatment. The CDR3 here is CASSLVLAGETQYF. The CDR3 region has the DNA TGTGCCAGCAGCTTAGTACTAGCTGGTGAGACCCAGTACTTC.